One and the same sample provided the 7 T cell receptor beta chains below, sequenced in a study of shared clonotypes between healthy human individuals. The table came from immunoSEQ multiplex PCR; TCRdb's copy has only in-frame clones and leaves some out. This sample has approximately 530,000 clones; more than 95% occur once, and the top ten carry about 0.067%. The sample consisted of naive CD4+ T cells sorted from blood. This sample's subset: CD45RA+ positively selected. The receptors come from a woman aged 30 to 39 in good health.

CDR3 in amino acids: CASRLAGGVVNTGELFF. The CDR3 DNA is TGTGCCAGCAGGCTAGCGGGTGGTGTTGTGAACACCGGGGAGCTGTTTTTT. V gene TRBV27 combines with J gene TRBJ2-2; 8 bases map to TRBD2. Germline assignment: CDR1 MNHEY and CDR2 SMNVEV (reference sequence). Trimming took 6 bases from V and 1 from J; bases not matched to a gene: 10. The CDR3 contains 17 residues.

CDR3 amino acids: CASSLGTGDNEQFF. CDR3 nucleotide sequence: TGTGCCAGCAGCTTAGGGACAGGGGACAATGAGCAGTTCTTC. The chain employs TRBV7-8 and TRBJ2-1; 9 bases agree with TRBD1. V lost 1 base, J lost 5 bases, and 0 bases stayed unmatched. The CDR3 extends over 14 amino acids. Germline lookup yields CDR1 SGHVS and CDR2 FQNEAQ.

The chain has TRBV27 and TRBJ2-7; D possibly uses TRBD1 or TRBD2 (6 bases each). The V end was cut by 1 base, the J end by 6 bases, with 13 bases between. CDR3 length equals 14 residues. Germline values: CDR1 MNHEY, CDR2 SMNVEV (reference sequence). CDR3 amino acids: CASSLYRGRREQYF. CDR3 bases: TGTGCCAGCAGTTTATACCGGGGGCGCCGCGAGCAGTACTTC.

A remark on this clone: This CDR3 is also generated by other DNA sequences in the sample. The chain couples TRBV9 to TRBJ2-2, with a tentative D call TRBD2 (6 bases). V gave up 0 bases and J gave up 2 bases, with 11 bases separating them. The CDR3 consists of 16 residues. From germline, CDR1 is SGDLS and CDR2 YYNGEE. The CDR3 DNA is TGTGCCAGCAGCGTAGTTGGCGGGACCAACACCGGGGAGCTGTTTTTT. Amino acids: CASSVVGGTNTGELFF.

The CDR3: CATLTGGRREQYF. Here the CDR3 DNA reads TGTGCCACCCTCACAGGGGGAAGGCGAGAGCAGTACTTC. The J gene is TRBJ2-7, the V gene TRBV28; TRBD1 matches 8 bases. J lost 7 bases, V lost 10 bases, and 12 bases had no gene match. Germline V CDR1 and CDR2: MDHEN, SYDVKM. This CDR3 has 13 residues. The entire variable domain, with the rest obtained from reference TRBV28 and TRBJ2-7, is as follows: DVKVTQSSRYLVKRTGEKVFLECVQDMDHENMFWYRQDPGLGLRLIYFSYDVKMKEKGDIPEGYSVSREKKERFSLILESASTNQTSMYLCATLTGGRREQYFGPGTRLTVT.

The CDR3 DNA reads TGCGCCAGCAGCTTGATGGCGGAAACGAACACCGGGGAGCTGTTTTTT. Its translation is CASSLMAETNTGELFF. The genes are TRBV5-1 and TRBJ2-2; no clear D gene. Trimming removed 1 base from V and 0 bases from J, with 10 bases in between. Germline CDR1 is SGHRS and CDR2 is YFSETQ. This CDR3 comprises 16 residues.

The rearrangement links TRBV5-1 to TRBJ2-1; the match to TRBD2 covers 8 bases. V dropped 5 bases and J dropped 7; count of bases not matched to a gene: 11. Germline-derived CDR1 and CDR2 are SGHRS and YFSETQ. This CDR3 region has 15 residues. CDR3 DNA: TGCGCCAGCAGTGGAGGTCTTAGCGGGGTGAATGAGCAGTTCTTC. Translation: CASSGGLSGVNEQFF.